The 24 T cell receptor beta chains given below trace back to one sample, sequenced in a study of shared clonotypes between healthy human individuals. Clones were sequenced by immunoSEQ multiplex PCR, and TCRdb holds only the in-frame ones, with some missing. Of 2 million to 2.5 million clones listed, 80% to 95% are singletons. Sequenced input: naive CD4+ T cells from PBMCs. Sample subset: CD45RA+ positively selected. All receptors derive from a man between 18 and 29 years old in good health. Some clones in this sample may be carry-over from other donors' samples.

This rearrangement joins TRBV10-3 to TRBJ1-5; D remains unclear. CDR3 length: 14 amino acids. The germline V and J ends were trimmed by 5 bases and 0 bases, with 8 bases remaining between them. The V gene's germline CDR1 is ENHRY and CDR2 SYGVKD. The CDR3 DNA reads as TGTGCCATCAGTTCCGGCCCTAGCAATCAGCCCCAGCATTTT. Translated: CAISSGPSNQPQHF.

This clone appeared a single time. The same CDR3 can be traced to other DNA sequences in this sample. The V gene is TRBV6-1, the J gene TRBJ1-1; D is uncertain. Germline V gene lookup returns CDR1 MNHNS and CDR2 SASEGT. This CDR3 has 11 residues. The V end was cut by 1 base, the J end by 6 bases, with 3 bases between. The CDR3 sequence: CASSEGAEAFF. The CDR3, as DNA: TGTGCCAGCAGTGAAGGGGCTGAAGCTTTCTTT.

The chain links TRBV28 to TRBJ1-5, with 7 bases lining up with TRBD1. The V gene end was trimmed by 6 bases and the J gene end by 7 bases; junction bases not matched to a gene: 9. Germline assignment: CDR1 MDHEN and CDR2 SYDVKM. There are 14 residues in the CDR3. CDR3 residues: CASSPTGIGQPQHF. For the CDR3, the DNA is TGTGCCAGCAGCCCGACAGGGATCGGACAGCCCCAGCATTTT.

Remarks on this clone: This sample includes further DNA sequences coding for the same CDR3. The V gene is TRBV28, the J gene TRBJ1-5; D is perhaps TRBD1 (5 bases). V lost 5 bases to trimming and J lost 4 bases, with 9 bases between them. Germline V gene lookup returns CDR1 MDHEN and CDR2 SYDVKM. The CDR3 totals 13 residues. This chain's CDR3 is CASSGDSNQPQHF. CDR3 DNA: TGTGCCAGCAGTGGAGACAGTAATCAGCCCCAGCATTTT.

The rearrangement links TRBV5-1 to TRBJ2-5; D call uncertain. Judging by the DNA end, TRBJ2-7 fits better; the J call may be wrong. The germline CDR1 and CDR2 sequences are SGHRS and YFSETQ. The CDR3 contains 15 residues. Written as DNA, the CDR3 is TGCGCCAGCAGCTTTGACGGGCGACTCTCCTACGAGCAGTACTTC. Its translation: CASSFDGRLSYEQYF.

With regard to this clone: Other nucleotide sequences from this sample produce the same CDR3. The V and J genes are TRBV18 and TRBJ1-1; the match to TRBD1 covers 7 bases. The CDR3 runs 14 residues. The germline CDR1 and CDR2 sequences are KGHSH and LQKENI. Trimming cost V 2 bases and J 1 base; bases outside gene matches: 1. DNA of the CDR3: TGTGCCAGCTCACCAAGACAGGGGAACACTGAAGCTTTCTTT. This sequence encodes CASSPRQGNTEAFF.

This clone was counted between two and nine times. The V and J genes are TRBV7-9 and TRBJ1-1; D perhaps matches TRBD1 (5 bases). V dropped 5 bases and J dropped 6 bases, with 25 bases sitting between them. Germline-derived CDR1 and CDR2 are SEHNR and FQNEAQ (reference sequence). The length of the CDR3 is 17 residues. The CDR3 coding sequence is TGTGCCAGCAGCACTCTAATCGGACAAAGGAAGTTGGCTGAAGCTTTCTTT. Encoded protein: CASSTLIGQRKLAEAFF.

The V and J genes are TRBV14 and TRBJ2-7; TRBD2 aligns across 10 bases. V lost 4 bases to trimming and J lost 12 bases; unmatched junction nucleotides: 15. Germline assignment: CDR1 SGHDN and CDR2 FVKESK. The CDR3 consists of 15 residues. In DNA form, the CDR3 reads TGTGCCAGCAGCCTACGGGGAACTAGCGGGACACGCTCGTACTTC. It yields the protein CASSLRGTSGTRSYF.

The chain has TRBV7-2 and TRBJ1-1; weak D call: TRBD1 (5 bases). The CDR3 is 16 residues long. Looked up from germline, CDR1 is SGHTA and CDR2 is FQGNSA. V was cut by 6 bases and J by 0 bases, with 17 bases left in between. The CDR3 DNA reads as TGTGCCAGCAGTCAGTGGCAGGGCTCCCTGAACACTGAAGCTTTCTTT. Translating gives CASSQWQGSLNTEAFF.

The V gene is TRBV5-1, the J gene TRBJ1-1, with D hard to call. Trimming pared 0 bases from V and 4 bases from J, leaving 16 bases between. Per germline, CDR1 SGHRS and CDR2 YFSETQ. The CDR3 runs 16 residues. For the CDR3, the DNA is TGCGCCAGCAGCTTGGGTTTAACTTACTTCGGCACTGAAGCTTTCTTT. Amino acids: CASSLGLTYFGTEAFF.

This chain connects TRBV2 to TRBJ2-5; no clear D. Trimming pared 9 bases from V and 2 bases from J, leaving 13 bases between. CDR1 SNHLY and CDR2 FYNNEI come from the germline V gene. The CDR3 consists of 13 residues. Written as DNA, the CDR3 is TGTGCCAGTAAAACAGAGCCTCAAGAGACCCAGTACTTC. Protein product: CASKTEPQETQYF. Full variable domain (rest looked up from reference TRBV2 and TRBJ2-5): EPEVTQTPSHQVTQMGQEVILRCVPISNHLYFYWYRQILGQKVEFLVSFYNNEISEKSEIFDDQFSVERPDGSNFTLKIRSTKLEDSAMYFCASKTEPQETQYFGPGTRLLVL.

A note on this clone: One junction end does not reproduce the germline sequence, and a read error may be involved. V is TRBV6-6 and J is TRBJ2-7; D might be TRBD2 (5 bases). This CDR3 region has 13 residues. In germline, CDR1 is MNHNY, CDR2 SVGAGI (reference sequence). The CDR3 sequence: CASRNMVWTFSIF. Written as DNA, the CDR3 is TGTGCCAGCAGGAACATGGTGTGGACTTTTTCTATCTTC.

This clone was counted once. V is TRBV7-6 and J is TRBJ2-2; 10 positions match TRBD2. This CDR3 has 17 amino acids. CDR1 SGHVS and CDR2 FNYEAQ come from the germline V gene. Unmatched junction bases numbered 9, after V lost 3 bases and J lost 5 bases. This CDR3 reads CASSFRPGLATTGELFF. The CDR3 DNA follows: TGTGCCAGCAGCTTTCGCCCGGGACTAGCGACAACCGGGGAGCTGTTTTTT.

A remark on this clone: The sample has other DNA sequences that encode this CDR3 too. The chain combines TRBV7-3 with TRBJ2-3; D is ambiguous. This CDR3 region has 13 residues. V was pared by 5 bases and J by 0 bases, with 6 bases between. CDR1 and CDR2 (germline): SGHTA, FQGTGA. CDR3 nucleotide sequence: TGTGCCAGCAGCCGGGCTAGCACAGATACGCAGTATTTT. This codes for CASSRASTDTQYF.

The chain uses TRBV28 and TRBJ2-5; possible D gene TRBD1, 6 bases. Trimming shortened V by 3 bases and J by 3 bases, and 11 bases separated the two germline ends. The CDR3 has 14 amino acids. CDR1 and CDR2 (germline): MDHEN, SYDVKM. In nucleotides, the CDR3 is TGTGCCAGCAGTTTTATGGGGGCAGAAGAGACCCAGTACTTC. This encodes CASSFMGAEETQYF.

The rearrangement joins TRBV5-1 to TRBJ2-7; possibly TRBD1 for D (5 bases). CDR3 length: 14 residues. Trimming removed 0 bases at V and 2 bases at J, with 9 bases between. Germline-derived CDR1 and CDR2 are SGHRS and YFSETQ. The CDR3 region is CASSLDWGPYEQYF. The CDR3 DNA sequence: TGCGCCAGCAGCTTGGATTGGGGCCCCTACGAGCAGTACTTC.

The chain employs TRBV5-4 and TRBJ2-2; 11 bases map to TRBD1. The CDR3 contains 15 residues. Germline V gene lookup returns CDR1 SGHNT and CDR2 YYREEE (reference sequence). The V segment lost 6 bases and the J segment 3 bases; nucleotides outside the gene matches: 4. This CDR3 reads CASTGQGADTGELFF. CDR3 nucleotide sequence: TGTGCCAGCACCGGACAGGGGGCAGACACCGGGGAGCTGTTTTTT.

CDR3 residues: CASRAGEYTGELFF. The DNA of the CDR3 is TGCGCCAGCCGAGCGGGAGAGTACACCGGGGAGCTGTTTTTT. J is TRBJ2-2 and V is TRBV10-2; 8 nucleotides line up with TRBD2. After removal of 8 bases from V and 3 bases from J, the junction contained 5 bases not matched to a gene. The CDR3 has 14 amino acids. The germline V gene has CDR1 WSHSY and CDR2 SAAADI.

This chain joins TRBV28 and TRBJ2-5; D remains ambiguous. V lost 6 bases, J lost 4 bases, and 9 bases lay in between. Per the germline V gene, CDR1 is MDHEN and CDR2 is SYDVKM. The CDR3 runs to 12 residues. CDR3 loop: CASRLRSETQYF. The CDR3 nucleotides read TGTGCCAGCAGACTCAGGTCAGAGACCCAGTACTTC.

This clone was seen a single time. CDR3 loop: CASSPSSITGELFF. The DNA of the CDR3 is TGTGCCAGCTCACCATCGAGTATCACCGGGGAGCTGTTTTTT. The chain is built from TRBV18 and TRBJ2-2; D uncertain. This CDR3 is built from 14 residues. Deletions cut 2 bases from V and 4 bases from J, with 8 bases between. Germline V CDR1 and CDR2: KGHSH, LQKENI.

The chain joins TRBV5-4 to TRBJ2-2; 9 bases map to TRBD2. The CDR3 has 17 amino acids. With 6 bases clipped from V and 4 bases from J, the junction kept 13 bases outside the gene matches. Germline values: CDR1 SGHNT, CDR2 YYREEE (reference sequence). The CDR3 loop is CASTQGLAGVRTGELFF. The CDR3 nucleotides are TGTGCCAGCACCCAAGGGTTAGCGGGAGTTCGCACCGGGGAGCTGTTTTTT.

V is TRBV7-6 and J is TRBJ2-7, with 10 bases identical to TRBD2. Germline CDR1 SGHVS, CDR2 FNYEAQ. The V segment lost 2 bases and the J segment 6 bases; nucleotides outside the gene matches: 7. This CDR3 contains 15 residues. DNA of the CDR3: TGTGCCAGCAGCTTAACACTAGCGGGGCGGCGCGAGCAGTACTTC. This translates into CASSLTLAGRREQYF.

CDR3 bases: TGTGCCAGTAGTATTAGGCGGGAGGTTGGCGGGGAGCTGTTTTTT. Amino acid sequence: CASSIRREVGGELFF. The chain has TRBV19 and TRBJ2-2; 8 positions match TRBD2. Germline loops: CDR1 LNHDA, CDR2 SQIVND (reference sequence). The J segment lost 7 bases and the V segment lost 3 bases, leaving 7 bases of the junction unmatched. This CDR3 comprises 15 residues.

The V call is TRBV29-1, the J call TRBJ1-2; D remains unclear. Germline assignment: CDR1 SQVTM and CDR2 ANQGSEA. V was shortened by 7 bases and J by 7 bases, with 16 bases between the two germline ends. The CDR3 sequence is 12 residues long. The CDR3 protein is CSGTEGVAGYTF. The CDR3 bases are TGCAGCGGAACAGAGGGTGTCGCTGGCTACACCTTC.